The sequence of this T cell receptor (beta chain) was determined in a study of cytomegalovirus exposure and HLA in healthy donors. Study results and limitations: Available immune exposure information was restricted to CMV serostatus only. Researchers catalogued approximately 170 TCR beta chains as cytomegalovirus-associated. Analysis performed later found over 15,000 TCR beta sequences associated with HLA alleles at 0.05 false discovery rate.

A remark on this clone: No antigen is known for it.

Germline loops: CDR1 SGHDT, CDR2 YYEEEE. This CDR3 region has 15 residues. The germline V and J ends were trimmed by 1 base and 4 bases, with 15 bases remaining between them. The PCR had 60 Vbeta and 13 Jbeta primers. Repertoires were generated with immunoSEQ multiplex PCR, while TCRdb's copy carries only in-frame clones and drops some. The sample has 97,000 or so clones, around 68% seen once. Source material: PBMCs. The sequence was collected from a human donor in good health. This rearrangement joins TRBV5-6 to TRBJ2-7; D gene unclear. The CDR3 DNA sequence: TGTGCCAGCAGCTTGAAGATTTCCTGGAGATACGAGCAGTACTTC. This codes for CASSLKISWRYEQYF.